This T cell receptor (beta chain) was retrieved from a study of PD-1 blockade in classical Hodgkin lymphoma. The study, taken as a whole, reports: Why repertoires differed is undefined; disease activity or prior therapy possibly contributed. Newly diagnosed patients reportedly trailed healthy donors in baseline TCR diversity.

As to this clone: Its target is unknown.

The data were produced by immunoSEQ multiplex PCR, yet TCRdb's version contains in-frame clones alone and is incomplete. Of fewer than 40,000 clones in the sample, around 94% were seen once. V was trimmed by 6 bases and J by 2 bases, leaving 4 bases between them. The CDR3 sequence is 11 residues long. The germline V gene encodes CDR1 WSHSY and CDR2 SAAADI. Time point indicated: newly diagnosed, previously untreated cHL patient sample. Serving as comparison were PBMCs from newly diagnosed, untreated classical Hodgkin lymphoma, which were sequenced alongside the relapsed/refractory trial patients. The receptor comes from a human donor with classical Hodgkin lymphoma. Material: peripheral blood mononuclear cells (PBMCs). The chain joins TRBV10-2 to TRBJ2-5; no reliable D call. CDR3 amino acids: CASSEQETQYF. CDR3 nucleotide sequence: TGCGCCAGCAGCGAGCAAGAGACCCAGTACTTC.